Sequencing of this TCR beta chain was carried out in a study of read filtering for tumor transcriptome and immune sequencing. Molecular barcoded adaptors covering alpha/delta and beta/gamma chains were used on roughly 400 ng RNA. TCRdb ran MiXCR on the reads and lists one entry per CDR3 protein. The sample consists of 75,000 to 95,000 distinct CDR3 sequences, 20% to 25% of them appearing once. CDR3 length: 12 amino acids. Germline CDR1 SNHLY, CDR2 FYNNEI. Study results and limitations: RNA-seq captured clonotypes less deeply and reliably than IR-seq. The CD138-negative fraction was mixed bone marrow immune cells, not pure T cells.

For this clonotype: Its antigen is currently unknown. This may be a read error, as it is one base from a much larger clone.

The chain is built from TRBV2 and TRBJ2-5, with TRBD1 matching 7 bases. Sequencing used a population of CD138-negative cells sorted from bone marrow. This sequence was found in a donor over 35 with multiple myeloma. The CDR3, as DNA: TGTGCCGGCAGTGACAGGGAAGAGACCCAGTACTTC. Its protein is CAGSDREETQYF.